The 8 T cell receptor beta chains below were found in one sample sequenced in a study of blood T cell repertoires in COVID-19. Assay used: immunoSEQ multiplex PCR; TCRdb lists only in-frame clones, some missing. The sample carries 310,000 or so clones, approximately 88% recorded once. Sequencing input: peripheral blood. These receptors originate from a woman in her fifties or sixties with active or convalescent COVID-19.

The rearrangement joins TRBV7-2 to TRBJ2-3; maybe TRBD2 (5 bases). Germline lookup yields CDR1 SGHTA and CDR2 FQGNSA. This CDR3 has 15 residues. V lost 3 bases, J lost 5 bases, and 15 bases lay in between. This CDR3 is CASSLRSGSGDTQYF. The DNA for the CDR3 is TGTGCCAGCAGCTTGCGTTCAGGCAGCGGAGATACGCAGTATTTT.

The gene calls are TRBV6-5 and TRBJ1-2; 8 nucleotides agree with TRBD1. The CDR3 is made up of 15 amino acids. J gave up 6 bases and V 4 bases, and 10 bases lay outside the gene matches. From germline, CDR1 is MNHEY and CDR2 SVGAGI. CDR3 nucleotides: TGTGCCAGCAGTTCGTCGACCGGGACAGGCGATGGCTACACCTTC. This gives the protein CASSSSTGTGDGYTF.

V is TRBV30 and J is TRBJ1-4; 9 bases line up with TRBD1. Germline values: CDR1 GTSNPN, CDR2 SVGIG (reference sequence). The CDR3 runs 13 residues. J was trimmed by 8 bases and V by 7 bases; bases with no gene match: 8. CDR3 in amino acids: CALGTGRKEKLFF. CDR3 DNA: TGTGCCTTAGGGACAGGGCGGAAGGAAAAACTGTTTTTT.

The chain recombines TRBV5-4 with TRBJ1-6, with D tentatively TRBD1 (6 bases). CDR1 SGHNT and CDR2 YYREEE come from the germline V gene (reference sequence). CDR3 length: 16 amino acids. Trimming left V 3 bases short and J 7 bases short, with 17 bases between. CDR3 bases: TGTGCCAGCAGCTCTGGGGGCCACAGCGAAAATTCACCCCTCCACTTT. It specifies CASSSGGHSENSPLHF.

The chain employs TRBV3-1 (or the pseudogene TRBV3-2) and TRBJ1-2, with TRBD1 matching over 7 bases. The CDR3 extends over 14 amino acids. The V gene end was trimmed by 2 bases and the J gene end by 5 bases; junction bases not matched to a gene: 5. Germline loops: CDR1 LGHDT, CDR2 YNNKEL (reference sequence). CDR3 bases: TGTGCCAGCAGCCAACGAGACAGGGTGTATGGCTACACCTTC. Protein sequence: CASSQRDRVYGYTF.

This clone was seen more than once but under ten times. The chain carries TRBV27 and TRBJ2-1; D may be TRBD2 (5 bases). The CDR3 loop spans 16 amino acids. With 6 bases removed from V and 3 bases from J, the gap between germline ends came to 18 bases. Germline CDR1 reads MNHEY; CDR2 reads SMNVEV (reference sequence). The DNA for the CDR3 is TGTGCCAGCAGATTAGGACCCGCGGGTCTCTACAATGAGCAGTTCTTC. This codes for CASRLGPAGLYNEQFF.

The rearrangement joins TRBV7-9 to TRBJ1-1, with D unresolved. Looked up from germline, CDR1 is SEHNR and CDR2 is FQNEAQ (reference sequence). Trimming left V 5 bases short and J 1 base short, with 11 bases between. CDR3 length: 14 amino acids. CDR3 nucleotides: TGTGCCAGCAGCCCCCCGCGGGGGAACACTGAAGCTTTCTTT. It specifies CASSPPRGNTEAFF.

The chain has TRBV28 and TRBJ1-2, with 9 bases identical to TRBD1. Germline trimming cut 5 bases from V and 8 bases from J; bases unmatched to any gene: 6. CDR1 and CDR2 from the germline V gene are MDHEN and SYDVKM. The CDR3 loop spans 13 amino acids. CDR3 loop: CASSGTGLRGYTF. The CDR3 DNA follows: TGTGCCAGCAGTGGGACAGGGCTGAGGGGCTACACCTTC.